The 13 T cell receptor beta chains listed next were all sequenced from one sample in a study of T cell repertoires in cytomegalovirus infection. MiXCR, applied by TCRdb to the reads, yields one record per CDR3 protein. The table records about 230,000 distinct CDR3 sequences, roughly 20% of them present only once. The material sequenced was CD8+ T cells from PBMCs. Receptors originate from a human donor in good health (CMV status not recorded). Some clones in this sample may be carry-over from other donors' samples.

A few counts support this clonotype. The chain links TRBV7-9 to TRBJ1-2, with D possibly being TRBD1 (6 bases). Per germline, CDR1 SEHNR and CDR2 FQNEAQ (reference sequence). Trimming stripped 2 bases from V and 2 bases from J, with 9 bases between. CDR3 length: 14 residues. The CDR3, as DNA: TGTGCCAGCAGCTTACCTGACAGGAACTATGGCTACACCTTC. Its protein is CASSLPDRNYGYTF.

The rearrangement uses TRBV7-9 and TRBJ2-7, with 14 bases identical to TRBD2. This CDR3 comprises 16 residues. J was trimmed by 2 bases and V by 5 bases; bases with no gene match: 5. In germline, CDR1 is SEHNR, CDR2 FQNEAQ (reference sequence). In nucleotides, the CDR3 is TGTGCCAGCAGCCGGACTAGCGGGGGGTTAGCCTACGAGCAGTACTTC. Translating gives CASSRTSGGLAYEQYF.

The chain combines TRBV12-3 or TRBV12-4 with TRBJ1-4; a possible D gene is TRBD1 (5 bases). V lost 4 bases, J lost 8 bases, and 14 bases lay in between. The CDR3 is made up of 14 amino acids. The chain's CDR3 is CASSWTNAQEKLFF. The CDR3 region has the DNA TGTGCCAGCAGTTGGACAAACGCCCAGGAAAAACTGTTTTTT.

This clonotype was detected many times. This rearrangement joins TRBV6-2 or TRBV6-3 to TRBJ2-3; 10 bases map to TRBD2. The CDR3 contains 14 residues. Germline CDR1 reads MNHEY; CDR2 reads SVGEGT. V lost 5 bases to trimming and J lost 1 base; unmatched junction nucleotides: 0. In DNA, the CDR3 is TGTGCCAGCAGTAGCGGGGGGGGCACAGATACGCAGTATTTT. Its translation is CASSSGGGTDTQYF.

The chain employs TRBV13 and TRBJ2-2, with unresolved D. The CDR3 contains 12 residues. The V end lost 7 bases, the J end lost 6 bases, and 9 bases lay between the germline ends. Germline V gene data show CDR1 as PRHDT and CDR2 as FYEKMQ (reference sequence). CDR3 nucleotides: TGTGCCAGCAACGGGCAGCCCGGGGAGCTGTTTTTT. It yields the protein CASNGQPGELFF. The full variable domain, its missing parts supplied by reference TRBV13 and TRBJ2-2, is AAGVIQSPRHLIKEKRETATLKCYPIPRHDTVYWYQQGPGQDPQFLISFYEKMQSDKGSIPDRFSAQQFSDYHSELNMSSLELGDSALYFCASNGQPGELFFGEGSRLTVL.

The J gene is TRBJ1-1, the V gene TRBV20-1; D remains ambiguous. Germline V gene lookup returns CDR1 DFQATT and CDR2 SNEGSKA (reference sequence). The germline V and J ends were trimmed by 2 bases and 1 base, with 20 bases remaining between them. The CDR3 runs to 17 residues. The CDR3 DNA is TGCAGTGCTAGAATTTTCCATTCCCTCGGAGAGAACACTGAAGCTTTCTTT. This encodes CSARIFHSLGENTEAFF.

The rearrangement links TRBV7-6 to TRBJ2-1; 9 nucleotides agree with TRBD2. The CDR3 is made up of 15 amino acids. V lost 5 bases and J lost 9; bases outside the gene matches: 11. Germline V gives CDR1 SGHVS, CDR2 FNYEAQ. In nucleotides, the CDR3 is TGTGCCAGCAGCCCCGGGACTAGCTTTAACGGTGAGCAGTTCTTC. Translated, it gives CASSPGTSFNGEQFF.

This clonotype was seen a handful of times. J is TRBJ2-7 and V is TRBV7-9; TRBD2 matches 10 bases. V shed 4 bases, J shed 1 base, and the junction held 13 bases outside the gene matches. There are 18 residues in the CDR3. Per germline, CDR1 SEHNR and CDR2 FQNEAQ (reference sequence). CDR3 bases: TGTGCCAGCAGCTCGACGATCTTAGCGGGGGGCCTATCCTACGAGCAGTACTTC. This encodes CASSSTILAGGLSYEQYF.

This clonotype was seen a handful of times. This sequence joins TRBV5-1 and TRBJ1-4; 7 bases agree with TRBD1. CDR3 length: 14 amino acids. Germline CDR1 and CDR2: SGHRS and YFSETQ. V gave up 0 bases and J gave up 7 bases; unmatched junction bases: 3. CDR3 bases: TGCGCCAGCAGCTTGGCAGGGACAGCTGAAAAACTGTTTTTT. The encoded protein is CASSLAGTAEKLFF.

The gene calls are TRBV7-8 and TRBJ2-1; the match to TRBD2 covers 10 bases. V lost 5 bases, J lost 4 bases, and 11 bases stayed unmatched. This CDR3 has 17 residues. The germline CDR1 and CDR2 sequences are SGHVS and FQNEAQ. CDR3 region: CASSPGGTSEGYNEQFF. The CDR3 DNA reads TGTGCCAGCAGCCCGGGAGGGACTAGCGAAGGATACAATGAGCAGTTCTTC.

This clonotype has a handful of counts. V usage is TRBV2 and J usage is TRBJ2-1; TRBD2 might be the D (5 bases). The germline CDR1 and CDR2 sequences are SNHLY and FYNNEI. This CDR3 contains 15 residues. V lost 3 bases and J lost 0, with 9 bases in between. The chain's CDR3 is CASSEDGNSYNEQFF. As DNA, the CDR3 is TGTGCCAGCAGTGAGGACGGGAACTCCTACAATGAGCAGTTCTTC. Together with reference TRBV2 and TRBJ2-1, the CDR3 gives the full variable domain: EPEVTQTPSHQVTQMGQEVILRCVPISNHLYFYWYRQILGQKVEFLVSFYNNEISEKSEIFDDQFSVERPDGSNFTLKIRSTKLEDSAMYFCASSEDGNSYNEQFFGPGTRLTVL.

This clonotype was seen ten or more times. V is TRBV25-1 and J is TRBJ2-2; tentative D call: TRBD1 (6 bases). The CDR3 sequence is 14 residues long. From germline, CDR1 is MGHDK and CDR2 SYGVNS. The V end was cut by 3 bases, the J end by 5 bases, with 10 bases between. CDR3 DNA: TGTGCCAGCAGTGACAGGGGATGGACCGGGGAGCTGTTTTTT. Its translation is CASSDRGWTGELFF.

This clonotype was seen at least ten times. The chain employs TRBV7-6 and TRBJ1-2; D may be TRBD1 (5 bases). This CDR3 has 15 residues. Germline loops: CDR1 SGHVS, CDR2 FNYEAQ. V lost 4 bases to trimming and J lost 0 bases, with 12 bases between them. Here the CDR3 DNA reads TGTGCCAGCAGCTCCGCCGGAGGGGCTAACTATGGCTACACCTTC. It translates to CASSSAGGANYGYTF.